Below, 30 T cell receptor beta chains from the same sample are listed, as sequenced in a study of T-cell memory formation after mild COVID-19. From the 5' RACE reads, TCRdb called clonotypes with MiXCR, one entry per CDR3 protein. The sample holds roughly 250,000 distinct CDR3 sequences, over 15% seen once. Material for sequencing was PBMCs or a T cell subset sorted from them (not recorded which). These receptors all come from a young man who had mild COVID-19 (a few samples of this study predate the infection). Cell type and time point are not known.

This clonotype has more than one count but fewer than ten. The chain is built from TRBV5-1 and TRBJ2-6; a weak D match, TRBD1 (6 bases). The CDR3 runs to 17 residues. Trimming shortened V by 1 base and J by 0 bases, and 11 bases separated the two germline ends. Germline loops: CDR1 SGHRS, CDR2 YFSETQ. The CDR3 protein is CASSLMDSASGANVLTF. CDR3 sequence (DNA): TGCGCCAGCAGCTTGATGGACAGCGCCTCTGGGGCCAACGTCCTGACTTTC.

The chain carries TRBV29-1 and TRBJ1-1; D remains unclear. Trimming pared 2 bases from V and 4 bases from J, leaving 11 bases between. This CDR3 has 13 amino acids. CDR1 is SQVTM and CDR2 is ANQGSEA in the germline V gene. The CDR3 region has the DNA TGCAGCGTTGAATCCCCGGCGGGCACTGAAGCTTTCTTT. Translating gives CSVESPAGTEAFF. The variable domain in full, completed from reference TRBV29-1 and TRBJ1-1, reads SAVISQKPSRDICQRGTSLTIQCQVDSQVTMMFWYRQQPGQSLTLIATANQGSEATYESGFVIDKFPISRPNLTFSTLTVSNMSPEDSSIYLCSVESPAGTEAFFGQGTRLTVV.

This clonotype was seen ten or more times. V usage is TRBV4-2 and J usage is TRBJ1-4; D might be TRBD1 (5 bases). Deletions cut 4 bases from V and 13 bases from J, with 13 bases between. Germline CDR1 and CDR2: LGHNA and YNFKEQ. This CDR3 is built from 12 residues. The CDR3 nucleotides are TGTGCCAGCAGCCGAAACGACAGAAGACTGTTTTTT. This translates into CASSRNDRRLFF.

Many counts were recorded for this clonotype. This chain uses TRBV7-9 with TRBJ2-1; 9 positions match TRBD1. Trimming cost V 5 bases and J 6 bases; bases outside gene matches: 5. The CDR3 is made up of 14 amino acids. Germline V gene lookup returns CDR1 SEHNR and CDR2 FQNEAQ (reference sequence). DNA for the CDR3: TGTGCCAGCAGCCCACGGACAGGGGTCAATGAGCAGTTCTTC. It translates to CASSPRTGVNEQFF.

The CDR3 DNA is TGTGCCAGTACTCGGGTGGGAGACGGCTACACCTTC. The encoded protein is CASTRVGDGYTF. The chain has TRBV19 and TRBJ1-2; D is unresolved. V was trimmed by 7 bases and J by 8 bases, leaving 14 bases between them. This CDR3 has 12 amino acids. Germline V gene data show CDR1 as LNHDA and CDR2 as SQIVND (reference sequence). Combining the CDR3 with reference TRBV19 and TRBJ1-2 gives the whole variable domain DGGITQSPKYLFRKEGQNVTLSCEQNLNHDAMYWYRQDPGQGLRLIYYSQIVNDFQKGDIAEGYSVSREKKESFPLTVTSAQKNPTAFYLCASTRVGDGYTFGSGTRLTVV.

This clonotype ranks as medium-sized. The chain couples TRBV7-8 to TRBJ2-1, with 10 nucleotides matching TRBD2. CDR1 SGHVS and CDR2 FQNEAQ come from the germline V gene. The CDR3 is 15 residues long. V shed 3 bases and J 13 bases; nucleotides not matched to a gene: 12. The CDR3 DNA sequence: TGTGCCAGCAGCTTCGGGACTAGCGTCTTGATCTCCCAGTTCTTC. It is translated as CASSFGTSVLISQFF.

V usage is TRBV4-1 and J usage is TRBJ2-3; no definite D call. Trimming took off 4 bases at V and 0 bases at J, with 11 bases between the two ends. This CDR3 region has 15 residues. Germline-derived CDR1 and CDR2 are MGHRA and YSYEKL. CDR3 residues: CASSLRSDSTDTQYF. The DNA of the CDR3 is TGCGCCAGCAGCCTCCGTTCCGACAGCACAGATACGCAGTATTTT.

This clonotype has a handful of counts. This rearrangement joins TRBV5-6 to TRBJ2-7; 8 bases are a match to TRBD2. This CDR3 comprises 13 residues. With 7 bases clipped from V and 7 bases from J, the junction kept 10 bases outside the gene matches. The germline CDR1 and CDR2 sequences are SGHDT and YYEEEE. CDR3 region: CASHTGGAREQYF. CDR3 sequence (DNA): TGTGCCAGCCACACGGGGGGGGCGAGAGAGCAGTACTTC.

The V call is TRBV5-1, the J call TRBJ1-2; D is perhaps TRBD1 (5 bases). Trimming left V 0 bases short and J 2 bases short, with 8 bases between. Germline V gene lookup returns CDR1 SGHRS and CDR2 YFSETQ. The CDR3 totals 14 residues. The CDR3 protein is CASSLVPGNYGYTF. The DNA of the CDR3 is TGCGCCAGCAGCTTGGTCCCAGGGAACTATGGCTACACCTTC.

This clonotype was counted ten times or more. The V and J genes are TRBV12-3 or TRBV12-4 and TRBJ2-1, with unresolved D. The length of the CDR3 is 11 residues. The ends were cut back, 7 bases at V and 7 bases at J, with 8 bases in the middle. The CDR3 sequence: CASTVRNEQFF. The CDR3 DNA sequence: TGTGCCAGCACCGTGAGGAATGAGCAGTTCTTC.

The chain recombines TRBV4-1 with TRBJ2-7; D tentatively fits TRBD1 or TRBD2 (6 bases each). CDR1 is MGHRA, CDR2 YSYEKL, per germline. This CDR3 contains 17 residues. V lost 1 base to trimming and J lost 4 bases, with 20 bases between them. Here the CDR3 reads CASSQGWALPGAYEQYV. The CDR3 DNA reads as TGCGCCAGCAGCCAAGGTTGGGCCCTACCGGGGGCTTACGAGCAGTACGTC.

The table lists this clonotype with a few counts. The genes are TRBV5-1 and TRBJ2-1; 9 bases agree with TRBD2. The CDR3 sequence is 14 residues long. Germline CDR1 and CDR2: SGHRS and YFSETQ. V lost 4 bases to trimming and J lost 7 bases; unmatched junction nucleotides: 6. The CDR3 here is CASSGVAGANEQFF. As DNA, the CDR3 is TGCGCCAGCAGCGGGGTAGCGGGGGCTAATGAGCAGTTCTTC.

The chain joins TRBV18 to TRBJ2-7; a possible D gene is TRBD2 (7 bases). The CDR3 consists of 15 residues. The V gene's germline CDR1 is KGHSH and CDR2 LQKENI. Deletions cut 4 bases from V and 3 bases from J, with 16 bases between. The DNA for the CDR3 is TGTGCCAGCTCACTCGTCAAGCGGGGACACTACGAGCAGTACTTC. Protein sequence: CASSLVKRGHYEQYF.

The CDR3 region is CSARTGAAYNEQFF. Written as DNA, the CDR3 is TGCAGCGCCAGGACAGGGGCGGCCTACAATGAGCAGTTCTTC. V is TRBV29-1 and J is TRBJ2-1; 9 positions agree with TRBD1. Germline CDR1 SQVTM, CDR2 ANQGSEA. This CDR3 comprises 14 residues. Unmatched junction bases numbered 6, after V lost 7 bases and J lost 2 bases.

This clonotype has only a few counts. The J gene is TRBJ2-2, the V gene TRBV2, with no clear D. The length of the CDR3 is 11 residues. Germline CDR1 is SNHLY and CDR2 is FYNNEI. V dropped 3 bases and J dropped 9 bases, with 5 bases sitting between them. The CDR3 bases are TGTGCCAGCAGTGATTACAGGGAGCTGTTTTTT. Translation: CASSDYRELFF.

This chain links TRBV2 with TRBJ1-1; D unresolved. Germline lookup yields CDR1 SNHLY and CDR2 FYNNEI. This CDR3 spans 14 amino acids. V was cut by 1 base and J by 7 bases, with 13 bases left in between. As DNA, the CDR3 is TGTGCCAGCAGTGAAGTTCCCTCGGCAGGTGAAGCTTTCTTT. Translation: CASSEVPSAGEAFF.

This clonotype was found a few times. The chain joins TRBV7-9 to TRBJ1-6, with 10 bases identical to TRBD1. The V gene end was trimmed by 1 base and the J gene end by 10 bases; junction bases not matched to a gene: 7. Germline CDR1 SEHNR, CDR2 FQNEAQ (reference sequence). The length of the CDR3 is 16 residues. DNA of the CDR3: TGTGCCAGCAGCTTAGAGGGACAGGGGTTCTTATCACCCCTCCACTTT. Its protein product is CASSLEGQGFLSPLHF. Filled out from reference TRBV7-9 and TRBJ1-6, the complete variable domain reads DTGVSQNPRHKITKRGQNVTFRCDPISEHNRLYWYRQTLGQGPEFLTYFQNEAQLEKSRLLSDRFSAERPKGSFSTLEIQRTEQGDSAMYLCASSLEGQGFLSPLHFGNGTRLTVT.

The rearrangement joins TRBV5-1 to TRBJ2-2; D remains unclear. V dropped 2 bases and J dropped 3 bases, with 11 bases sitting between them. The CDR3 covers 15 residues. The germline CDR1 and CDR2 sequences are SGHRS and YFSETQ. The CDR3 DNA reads TGCGCCAGCAGCTTCATGGACGCATACACCGGGGAGCTGTTTTTT. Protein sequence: CASSFMDAYTGELFF.

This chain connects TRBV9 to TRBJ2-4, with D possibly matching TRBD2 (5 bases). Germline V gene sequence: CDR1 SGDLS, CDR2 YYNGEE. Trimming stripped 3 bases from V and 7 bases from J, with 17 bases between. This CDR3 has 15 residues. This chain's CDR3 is CASSGSSRTGNIQYF. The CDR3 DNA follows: TGTGCCAGCAGCGGATCTTCAAGGACGGGGAACATTCAGTACTTC.

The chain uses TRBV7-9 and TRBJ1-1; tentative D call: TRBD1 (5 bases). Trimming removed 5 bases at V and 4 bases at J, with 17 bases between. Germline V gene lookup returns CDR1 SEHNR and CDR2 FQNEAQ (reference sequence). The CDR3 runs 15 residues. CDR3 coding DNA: TGTGCCAGCAGCGCACCTAGCGTGAGGGGCACTGAAGCTTTCTTT. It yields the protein CASSAPSVRGTEAFF.

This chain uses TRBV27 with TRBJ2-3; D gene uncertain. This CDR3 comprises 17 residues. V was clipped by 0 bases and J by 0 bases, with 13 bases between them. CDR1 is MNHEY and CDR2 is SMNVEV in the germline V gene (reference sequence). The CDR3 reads CASSLSPQKDSTDTQYF. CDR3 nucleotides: TGTGCCAGCAGTTTATCGCCCCAGAAGGATAGCACAGATACGCAGTATTTT.

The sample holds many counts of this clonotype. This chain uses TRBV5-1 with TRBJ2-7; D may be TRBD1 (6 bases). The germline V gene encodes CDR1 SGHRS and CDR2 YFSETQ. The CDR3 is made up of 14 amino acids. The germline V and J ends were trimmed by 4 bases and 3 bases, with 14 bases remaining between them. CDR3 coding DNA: TGCGCCAGCAGCCGAACAGGGTGGGACTACGAGCAGTACGTC. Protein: CASSRTGWDYEQYV.

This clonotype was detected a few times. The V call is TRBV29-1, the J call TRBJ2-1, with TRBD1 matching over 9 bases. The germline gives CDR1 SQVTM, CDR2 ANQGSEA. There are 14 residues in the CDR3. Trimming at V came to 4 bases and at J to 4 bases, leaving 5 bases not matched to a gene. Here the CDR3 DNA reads TGCAGCGTTGGGGGACAGGGAACATACAATGAGCAGTTCTTC. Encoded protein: CSVGGQGTYNEQFF.

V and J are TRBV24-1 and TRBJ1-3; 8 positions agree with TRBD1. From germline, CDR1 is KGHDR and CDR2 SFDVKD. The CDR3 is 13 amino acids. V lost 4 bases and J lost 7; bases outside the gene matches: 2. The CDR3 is CATSEDRANTIYF. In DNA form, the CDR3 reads TGTGCCACCAGTGAGGACAGGGCCAACACCATATATTTT.

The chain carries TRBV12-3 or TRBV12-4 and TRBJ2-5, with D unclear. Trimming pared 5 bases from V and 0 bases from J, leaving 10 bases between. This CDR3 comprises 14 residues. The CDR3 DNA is TGTGCCAGCAGTAGAGTCCCCTACCAAGAGACCCAGTACTTC. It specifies CASSRVPYQETQYF.

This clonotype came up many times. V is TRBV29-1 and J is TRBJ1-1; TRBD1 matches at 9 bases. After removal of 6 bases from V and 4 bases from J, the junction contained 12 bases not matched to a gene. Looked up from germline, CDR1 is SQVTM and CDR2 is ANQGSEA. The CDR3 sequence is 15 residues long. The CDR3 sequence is CSVRTPETGGTEAFF. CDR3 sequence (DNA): TGCAGCGTGCGAACCCCGGAGACAGGGGGCACTGAAGCTTTCTTT.

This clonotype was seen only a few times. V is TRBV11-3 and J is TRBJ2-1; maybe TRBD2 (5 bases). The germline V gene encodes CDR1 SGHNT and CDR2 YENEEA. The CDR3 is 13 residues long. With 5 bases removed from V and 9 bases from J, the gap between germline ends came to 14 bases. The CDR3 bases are TGTGCCAGCAGCCAAATCAGAGAGGGTGAGCAGTTCTTC. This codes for CASSQIREGEQFF.

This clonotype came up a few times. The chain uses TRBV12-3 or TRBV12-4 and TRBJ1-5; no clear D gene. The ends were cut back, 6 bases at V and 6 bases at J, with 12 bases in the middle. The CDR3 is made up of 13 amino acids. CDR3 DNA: TGTGCCAGCAGGCAATCAGTGGTTCAGCCCCAGCATTTT. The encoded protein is CASRQSVVQPQHF.

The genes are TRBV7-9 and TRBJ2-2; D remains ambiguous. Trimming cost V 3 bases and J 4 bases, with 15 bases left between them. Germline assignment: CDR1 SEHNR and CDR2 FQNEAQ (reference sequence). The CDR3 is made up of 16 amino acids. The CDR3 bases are TGTGCCAGCAGCTTGTATTGGGGATCGGGCACCGGGGAGCTGTTTTTT. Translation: CASSLYWGSGTGELFF.

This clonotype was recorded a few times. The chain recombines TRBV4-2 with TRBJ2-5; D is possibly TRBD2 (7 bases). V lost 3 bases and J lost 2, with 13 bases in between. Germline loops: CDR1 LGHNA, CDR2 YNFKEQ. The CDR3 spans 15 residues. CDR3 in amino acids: CASSHGGGLQETQYF. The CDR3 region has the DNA TGTGCCAGCAGCCATGGGGGGGGGCTGCAAGAGACCCAGTACTTC.